This TCR beta chain was observed in a study of T cell responses to AZD1222 COVID-19 vaccine. Background on the study: Investigators merged groups given second doses at roughly 4 or roughly 12 weeks.

The CDR3 loop spans 16 amino acids. CDR1 MNHEY and CDR2 SMNVEV come from the germline V gene (reference sequence). V was clipped by 5 bases and J by 2 bases; unmatched bases: 11. A remark on this clone: What it recognizes is unknown.

The data were produced by immunoSEQ multiplex PCR, yet TCRdb's version contains in-frame clones alone and is incomplete. The sample lists roughly 260,000 clones; 80% to 95% were seen once. Regarding the study as a whole: In all cases, repertoires were sampled only after the peak T cell response. Following two doses of AZD1222, Spike-specific TCR breadth and depth rose. It should be noted that donors were predominantly white British and more often female, and clonal diversity was possibly underestimated.

The chain uses TRBV27 and TRBJ1-1; 7 bases fit TRBD1. The sample consisted of peripheral blood, taken on day 0 of AZD1222 vaccination. The source is an adult in good health. The CDR3 is CASSLTPGQANTEAFF. CDR3 nucleotide sequence: TGTGCCAGCAGTCTCACCCCCGGACAGGCCAACACTGAAGCTTTCTTT.